The present T cell receptor beta chain was sequenced within a study of blood T cell repertoires in COVID-19 (dated by TCRdb to the early 2020s). Background on the whole study: Samples from collaborators originated in the United States, Italy and Spain and spanned both the acute and convalescent phases of COVID-19. The prospective study material was composed of cDNA or gDNA derived from T cells, B-cell-depleted T cells, or PBMCs. Deeply sampled blood TCRbeta repertoires from subjects exposed to, actively infected with, or recovered from COVID-19 were included in the dataset. The repertoires were released in a freely available public database intended as a resource for research on the immune response to SARS-CoV-2. Samples came from the ongoing ImmuneRACE study (first 160 participants) plus 1,254 subjects from 6 global collaborators. Nearly every sample came with metadata listing a de-identified subject ID, COVID-19 status, age in years and sex. Where available, HLA class I and class II types were obtained from metadata supplied by the sample provider rather than from assay-based typing. Points the paper makes about the study in general: The quantity of clinical and demographic metadata differed by source and by participant and was supplied without curation.

The collaborating institutions used their own protocols to collect whole blood in K2EDTA tubes. For TCRbeta analysis, collaborators shipped samples in one of three forms: frozen whole blood, isolated PBMCs, or DNA extracted from either of those sample types. TCRbeta CDR3 regions were amplified from genomic DNA using the immunoSEQ Assay, a bias-controlled multiplex PCR. On the authors' methods: The number of nucleated cells in each sample was estimated from the amplification of reference gene primers within the assay. To quantify the absolute abundance of each unique TCRbeta CDR3 rearrangement, sequence reads were collapsed and filtered. For each sample, productive Simpson clonality was calculated by taking the square root of Simpson's diversity index across productive rearrangements. TCRdb's version of the immuneACCESS table is confined to in-frame rearrangements and falls short of the full clone set. An unresolved V gene accounts for under half of the shortfall where checked; the remainder is of unknown origin. For V, J and clone size, that table is used; D and trimming come from the DNA. The sample profile shows 150,000 to 190,000 clones; around 74% of them were found once. The top ten clones comprise 3% to 4.5% of the sample.

Regarding this clone: Its antigen is currently not known. Per-nucleotide qualities are absent, and no much larger clonotype sits a single base away.

The clonotype originates from a woman older than 75 with acute or convalescent COVID-19. The sample taken for sequencing was peripheral blood.

The base sequence is TGTGCCAGCAGTTACTCCGGGACATTCAAAGAGACCCAGTACTTC. It codes for CASSYSGTFKETQYF. Recombination joined TRBV6-5 with TRBJ2-5; the best D guess is TRBD1, with 6 bases matching. Counted from cysteine to phenylalanine, this CDR3 has 15 amino acids. The CDR3 DNA has 45 bases and is translated from base 1. According to the germline V gene, CDR1 reads MNHEY and CDR2 reads SVGAGI. Deletion took 0 bases off V and 3 bases off J, with a span of 11 bases between the germline ends.